These 23 T cell receptor beta chains originate from one sample sequenced in a study of blood T cells in healthy people across ages. PCR was performed a second time for about 6 to 12 cycles using a sample-barcoded 5' primer and a J-beta primer mix. TCRdb re-derived calls from the 5' RACE reads in MiXCR, one entry per CDR3 protein. The table has under 800,000 distinct CDR3 sequences, 43% seen once. Sequenced material: blood. The receptors shown here come from a woman in her fifties or sixties in good health.

This clonotype showed up just a few times. V gene TRBV20-1 combines with J gene TRBJ2-7; 8 bases match TRBD1. Trimming took 6 bases from V and 4 from J; bases not matched to a gene: 11. The CDR3 contains 14 residues. Germline CDR1 DFQATT, CDR2 SNEGSKA (reference sequence). CDR3 sequence (DNA): TGCAGTGCCCCCACCCGGACAGGGAGTTACGAGCAGTACTTC. Its translation: CSAPTRTGSYEQYF.

The rearrangement uses TRBV5-5 and TRBJ2-7; TRBD2 agrees at 12 bases. Germline values: CDR1 SGHKS, CDR2 YYEKEE (reference sequence). The J segment lost 6 bases and the V segment lost 4 bases, leaving 5 bases of the junction unmatched. There are 14 residues in the CDR3. The CDR3 loop is CASSVVGLAGEQYF. The CDR3 DNA reads as TGTGCCAGCAGCGTGGTGGGACTAGCGGGCGAGCAGTACTTC.

This clonotype has just a few counts. The chain employs TRBV7-8 and TRBJ2-3; TRBD2 matches 9 bases. V shed 5 bases and J 6 bases; nucleotides not matched to a gene: 15. The CDR3 has 17 residues. Germline assignment: CDR1 SGHVS and CDR2 FQNEAQ. This chain's CDR3 is CASSQRWGRTSADTQYF. CDR3 in DNA: TGTGCCAGCAGCCAGCGCTGGGGCCGGACTAGCGCTGATACGCAGTATTTT. Based on the CDR3 plus reference TRBV7-8 and TRBJ2-3, the full variable domain is GAGVSQSPRYKVAKRGQDVALRCDPISGHVSLFWYQQALGQGPEFLTYFQNEAQLDKSGLPSDRFFAERPEGSVSTLKIQRTQQEDSAVYLCASSQRWGRTSADTQYFGPGTRLTVL.

A remark on this clonotype: The CDR3 ends on some other residue instead of the conserved phenylalanine or tryptophan, so this is likely a read error. The chain has TRBV20-1 and TRBJ2-7; either TRBD1 or TRBD2 may fit D (5 bases each). The germline V gene encodes CDR1 DFQATT and CDR2 SNEGSKA (reference sequence). The CDR3 loop spans 12 amino acids. Trimming shortened V by 7 bases and J by 3 bases, and 13 bases separated the two germline ends. CDR3 residues: CSVRGVSYEQYL. Here the CDR3 DNA reads TGCAGTGTGAGGGGCGTAAGCTACGAGCAGTACTTA.

The sample holds one count of this clonotype. The genes are TRBV4-2 and TRBJ2-3; D call uncertain. This CDR3 contains 15 residues. V was shortened by 1 base and J by 0 bases, with 8 bases between the two germline ends. In germline, CDR1 is LGHNA, CDR2 YNFKEQ. The CDR3 spells CASSQVDISTDTQYF. The CDR3 region has the DNA TGTGCCAGCAGCCAAGTGGATATTAGCACAGATACGCAGTATTTT.

In this sample, this clonotype turned up many times. In nucleotides, the CDR3 is TGTGCCAGCAGCCTATGGCCTAGCGAAGAGACCCAGTACTTC. Translated: CASSLWPSEETQYF. This chain links TRBV7-2 with TRBJ2-5; D might be TRBD2 (6 bases). V dropped 5 bases and J dropped 3 bases, with 13 bases sitting between them. CDR3 size: 14 residues. CDR1 is SGHTA, CDR2 FQGNSA, per germline.

This clonotype was seen more than once but under ten times. The chain couples TRBV5-5 to TRBJ2-5; D perhaps matches TRBD1 (6 bases). The germline V and J ends were trimmed by 0 bases and 4 bases, with 13 bases remaining between them. This CDR3 is 15 amino acids long. Germline V gene sequence: CDR1 SGHKS, CDR2 YYEKEE (reference sequence). The CDR3: CASSLEGDIVETQYF. The CDR3 DNA reads as TGTGCCAGCAGCTTGGAGGGGGACATAGTAGAGACCCAGTACTTC.

The chain couples TRBV2 to TRBJ1-5; TRBD1 is a possible D gene (6 bases). In germline, CDR1 is SNHLY, CDR2 FYNNEI. The CDR3 loop spans 14 amino acids. The V and J ends lost 4 bases and 1 base respectively, with 8 bases between them. The CDR3 region has the DNA TGTGCCAGCAGTGGAGACAGGAGCAATCAGCCCCAGCATTTT. Translating it yields CASSGDRSNQPQHF. The whole variable domain, remainder taken from reference TRBV2 and TRBJ1-5, is EPEVTQTPSHQVTQMGQEVILRCVPISNHLYFYWYRQILGQKVEFLVSFYNNEISEKSEIFDDQFSVERPDGSNFTLKIRSTKLEDSAMYFCASSGDRSNQPQHFGDGTRLSIL.

This clonotype was counted a few times. The V and J genes are TRBV28 and TRBJ1-6; 9 nucleotides align to TRBD1. The CDR3 contains 15 residues. V shed 6 bases, J shed 7 bases, and the junction held 7 bases outside the gene matches. In germline, CDR1 is MDHEN, CDR2 SYDVKM. In DNA form, the CDR3 reads TGTGCCAGCAGCCGGGGGGACAGGGTCAATTCACCCCTCCACTTT. It specifies CASSRGDRVNSPLHF. The whole variable domain, remainder taken from reference TRBV28 and TRBJ1-6, is DVKVTQSSRYLVKRTGEKVFLECVQDMDHENMFWYRQDPGLGLRLIYFSYDVKMKEKGDIPEGYSVSREKKERFSLILESASTNQTSMYLCASSRGDRVNSPLHFGNGTRLTVT.

The rearrangement uses TRBV2 and TRBJ1-4, with 9 nucleotides matching TRBD1. CDR1 is SNHLY and CDR2 is FYNNEI in the germline V gene. The CDR3 consists of 14 residues. J was trimmed by 6 bases and V by 4 bases; bases with no gene match: 3. The CDR3 sequence: CASSVGQGYEKLFF. DNA for the CDR3: TGTGCCAGCAGTGTGGGACAGGGATATGAAAAACTGTTTTTT.

The table lists this clonotype with a few counts. V is TRBV21-1 and J is TRBJ2-7. TRBV21-1 is recorded as a pseudogene. There are 15 residues in the CDR3. The CDR3 DNA sequence: TGTGCCAGCAGCAAACGCCTCTACTTCTCCTACGAGCAGTACTTC. This codes for CASSKRLYFSYEQYF.

The genes are TRBV5-6 and TRBJ2-1; 12 nucleotides align to TRBD2. Germline V gene data show CDR1 as SGHDT and CDR2 as YYEEEE. The CDR3 sequence is 18 residues long. Losses at the gene ends were 3 bases for V and 4 bases for J; bases not matched to a gene: 11. The CDR3 DNA reads TGTGCCAGCAGCTCGACTAGCGGGAGACAAAAGCAATACAATGAGCAGTTCTTC. Translating gives CASSSTSGRQKQYNEQFF.

The rearrangement uses TRBV14 and TRBJ1-1; D is perhaps TRBD1 (6 bases). The V and J ends lost 4 bases and 6 bases respectively, with 21 bases between them. The CDR3 sequence is 16 residues long. The germline V gene has CDR1 SGHDN and CDR2 FVKESK. CDR3 sequence (DNA): TGTGCCAGCAGCCTCTGGGGGGCGGGGACGTCGGCTGAAGCTTTCTTT. Translation gives CASSLWGAGTSAEAFF.

The chain combines TRBV9 with TRBJ2-7; the D gene is possibly TRBD2 (6 bases). The DNA end favors TRBJ2-5, so the J call may be wrong. Germline-derived CDR1 and CDR2 are SGDLS and YYNGEE. The CDR3 has 14 residues. The DNA for the CDR3 is TGTGCCAGCAGCAAGAGGGCGGGGAGGGAGACCCAGTACTTC. It is translated as CASSKRAGRETQYF.

This clonotype was seen ten or more times. This chain uses TRBV7-2 with TRBJ2-7; D unresolved. This CDR3 has 13 amino acids. The germline gives CDR1 SGHTA, CDR2 FQGNSA. The V and J ends lost 4 bases and 0 bases respectively, with 7 bases between them. The chain's CDR3 is CASSSQSSYEQYF. CDR3 in DNA: TGTGCCAGCAGCTCACAAAGCTCCTACGAGCAGTACTTC. Using reference TRBV7-2 and TRBJ2-7 for the parts outside the CDR3, the full variable domain is GAGVSQSPSNKVTEKGKDVELRCDPISGHTALYWYRQSLGQGLEFLIYFQGNSAPDKSGLPSDRFSAERTGGSVSTLTIQRTQQEDSAVYLCASSSQSSYEQYFGPGTRLTVT.

This clonotype has only a few counts. The chain employs TRBV30 and TRBJ2-3, with D hard to call. Germline V gene lookup returns CDR1 GTSNPN and CDR2 SVGIG (reference sequence). The CDR3 length is 15 residues. Trimming cost V 2 bases and J 2 bases, with 14 bases left between them. The CDR3 DNA sequence: TGTGCCTGGAGTTCCCTGGCCGATAACACAGATACGCAGTATTTT. Its protein is CAWSSLADNTDTQYF.

The J gene is TRBJ2-1, the V gene TRBV20-1; TRBD2 agrees at 10 bases. The germline gives CDR1 DFQATT, CDR2 SNEGSKA (reference sequence). The CDR3 loop spans 14 amino acids. Trimming cost V 4 bases and J 4 bases; bases outside gene matches: 4. CDR3 in DNA: TGCAGTGCTAAAAGCGGGAGGGGGTACAATGAGCAGTTCTTC. Its protein is CSAKSGRGYNEQFF.

This clonotype was found many times. This sequence joins TRBV20-1 and TRBJ2-3; 9 nucleotides align to TRBD2. This CDR3 comprises 15 residues. Trimming cost V 6 bases and J 1 base; bases outside gene matches: 8. Germline lookup yields CDR1 DFQATT and CDR2 SNEGSKA (reference sequence). CDR3 residues: CSATRSGRRTDTQYF. DNA for the CDR3: TGCAGTGCAACCCGTAGCGGGAGACGCACAGATACGCAGTATTTT.

A remark on this clonotype: This could be a read error, since a much larger clone is one nucleotide away. This chain joins TRBV4-3 and TRBJ2-3; 11 bases are shared with TRBD2. The CDR3 is made up of 17 amino acids. The J segment lost 2 bases and the V segment lost 1 base, leaving 5 bases of the junction unmatched. Germline V lookup: CDR1 LGHNA, CDR2 YSLEER. CDR3 coding DNA: TGCGCCAGCAGCCAAGCTGGGACTAGCGGCCCCACAGATACGCAGTATTTT. This translates into CASSQAGTSGPTDTQYF.

The sample holds a few counts of this clonotype. The genes are TRBV27 and TRBJ2-7; 13 nucleotides match TRBD2. CDR3 length: 16 residues. With 3 bases clipped from V and 3 bases from J, the junction kept 5 bases outside the gene matches. Germline CDR1 is MNHEY and CDR2 is SMNVEV (reference sequence). The CDR3 DNA is TGTGCCAGCAGTTTTGGACTAGCGGGGGATCACTACGAGCAGTACTTC. Its translation: CASSFGLAGDHYEQYF.

The V and J genes are TRBV6-5 and TRBJ2-7; 10 bases are a match to TRBD1. With V trimmed by 0 bases and J by 0 bases, 11 bases remained unmatched. The CDR3 contains 19 residues. Germline-derived CDR1 and CDR2 are MNHEY and SVGAGI. CDR3: CASSYSRDRGTLSSYEQYF. The CDR3 DNA reads as TGTGCCAGCAGTTACTCGAGGGACAGGGGAACGCTGAGCTCCTACGAGCAGTACTTC.

This clonotype was found a few times. The V call is TRBV5-8, the J call TRBJ2-7; 9 positions agree with TRBD1. CDR1 and CDR2 (germline): SGHTS, YDEGEE. The CDR3 runs to 15 residues. V shed 1 base, J shed 1 base, and the junction held 3 bases outside the gene matches. The CDR3 bases are TGTGCCAGCAGCTTGCACAGGGGGCTTTCCTACGAGCAGTACTTC. It is translated as CASSLHRGLSYEQYF.

The rearrangement joins TRBV7-2 to TRBJ2-3; D tentatively fits TRBD1 or TRBD2 (5 bases each). Trimming removed 0 bases from V and 8 bases from J, with 9 bases in between. The CDR3 spans 13 residues. Germline values: CDR1 SGHTA, CDR2 FQGNSA. CDR3 sequence: CASSLAPRGTQYF. In DNA form, the CDR3 reads TGTGCCAGCAGCTTAGCGCCGAGGGGTACGCAGTATTTT.